This T cell receptor beta chain was sequenced during a study of T cell responses to AZD1222 COVID-19 vaccine. Here immunoSEQ multiplex PCR was the method, and the copy in TCRdb shows in-frame clones only, minus some. Among fewer than 130,000 clones, about nine tenths were seen once, and the ten largest hold almost 2.5%. As for this clone: Its antigen remains unidentified.

Findings and caveats of the study: The reported proportion of spike-specific TCRs targeting unmutated variant regions was nearly half. Repertoires were obtained solely post-peak T cell response. Donors, mostly white British, included more females; clonal diversity was possibly underestimated. Elevations in Spike-specific TCR breadth and depth followed administration of two AZD1222 doses.

V was shortened by 1 base and J by 4 bases, with 4 bases between the two germline ends. This CDR3 contains 12 residues. Germline-derived CDR1 and CDR2 are SGHDN and FVKESK. This sequence was found in an adult who received the AZD1222 COVID-19 vaccine. The chain is built from TRBV14 and TRBJ1-2, with unresolved D. The sequenced sample was peripheral blood, obtained 28 days after the second AZD1222 dose. CDR3: CASSQGFYGYTF. For the CDR3, the DNA is TGTGCCAGCAGCCAAGGGTTCTATGGCTACACCTTC.